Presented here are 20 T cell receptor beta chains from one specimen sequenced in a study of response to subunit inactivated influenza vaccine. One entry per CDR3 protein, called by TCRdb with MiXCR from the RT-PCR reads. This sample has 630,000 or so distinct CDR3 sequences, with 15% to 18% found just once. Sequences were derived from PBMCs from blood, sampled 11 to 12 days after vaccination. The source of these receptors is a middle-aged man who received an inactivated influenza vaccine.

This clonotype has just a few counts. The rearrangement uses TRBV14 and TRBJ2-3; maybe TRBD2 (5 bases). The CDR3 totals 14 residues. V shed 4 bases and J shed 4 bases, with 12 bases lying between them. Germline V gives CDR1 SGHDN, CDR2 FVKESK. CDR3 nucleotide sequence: TGTGCCAGCAGCCGACTACTCCATTCAGATACGCAGTATTTT. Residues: CASSRLLHSDTQYF.

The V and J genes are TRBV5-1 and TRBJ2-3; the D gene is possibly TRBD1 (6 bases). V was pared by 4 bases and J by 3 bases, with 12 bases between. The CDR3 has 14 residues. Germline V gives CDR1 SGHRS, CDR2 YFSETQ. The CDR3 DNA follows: TGCGCCAGCAGCCCGGAGACAGGAACAGATACGCAGTATTTT. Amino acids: CASSPETGTDTQYF. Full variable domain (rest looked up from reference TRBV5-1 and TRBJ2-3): KAGVTQTPRYLIKTRGQQVTLSCSPISGHRSVSWYQQTPGQGLQFLFEYFSETQRNKGNFPGRFSGRQFSNSRSEMNVSTLELGDSALYLCASSPETGTDTQYFGPGTRLTVL.

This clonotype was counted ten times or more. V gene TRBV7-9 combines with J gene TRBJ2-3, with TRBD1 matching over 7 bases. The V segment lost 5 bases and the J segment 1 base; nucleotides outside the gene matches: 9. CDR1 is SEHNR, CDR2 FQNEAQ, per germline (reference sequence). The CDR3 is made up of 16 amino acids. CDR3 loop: CASSPRQGLGTDTQYF. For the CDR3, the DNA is TGTGCCAGCAGCCCTAGACAGGGCCTGGGCACAGATACGCAGTATTTT.

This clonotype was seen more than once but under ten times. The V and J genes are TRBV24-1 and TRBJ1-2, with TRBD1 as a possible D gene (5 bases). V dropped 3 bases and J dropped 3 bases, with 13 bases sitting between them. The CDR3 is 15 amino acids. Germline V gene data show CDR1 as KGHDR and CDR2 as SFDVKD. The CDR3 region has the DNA TGTGCCACCAGTGATGGCGGGCGGGGCTACTATGGCTACACCTTC. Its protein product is CATSDGGRGYYGYTF.

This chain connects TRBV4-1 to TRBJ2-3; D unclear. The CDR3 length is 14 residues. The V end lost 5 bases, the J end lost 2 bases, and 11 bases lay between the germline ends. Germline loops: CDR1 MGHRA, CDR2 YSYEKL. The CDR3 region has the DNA TGCGCCAGCAGCATCGACACACACACAGATACGCAGTATTTT. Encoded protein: CASSIDTHTDTQYF.

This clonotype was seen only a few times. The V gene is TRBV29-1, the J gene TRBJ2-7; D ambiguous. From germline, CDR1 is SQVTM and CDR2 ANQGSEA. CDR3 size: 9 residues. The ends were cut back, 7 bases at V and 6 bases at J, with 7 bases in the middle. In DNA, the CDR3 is TGCAGCGGGGTTCGCGAGCAGTACTTC. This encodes CSGVREQYF.

CDR3 amino acids: CASSLNVASGNTIYF. CDR3 coding DNA: TGTGCCAGCAGTTTAAACGTGGCGTCTGGAAACACCATATATTTT. This rearrangement joins TRBV12-3 or TRBV12-4 to TRBJ1-3; no clear D. V lost 2 bases and J lost 1, with 9 bases in between. CDR3 length equals 15 residues.

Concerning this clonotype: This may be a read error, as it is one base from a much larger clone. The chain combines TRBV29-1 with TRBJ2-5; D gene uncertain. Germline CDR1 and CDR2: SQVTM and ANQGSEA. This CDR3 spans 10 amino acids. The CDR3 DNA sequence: TGCAGCGTTCAAGATGAGACCCAGTACTTC. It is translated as CSVQDETQYF.

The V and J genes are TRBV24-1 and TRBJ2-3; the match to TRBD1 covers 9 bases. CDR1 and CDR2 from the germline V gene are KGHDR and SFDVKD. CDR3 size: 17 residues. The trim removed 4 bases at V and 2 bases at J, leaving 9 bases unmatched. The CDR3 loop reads CATSDPLRDRDTDTQYF. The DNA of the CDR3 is TGTGCCACCAGTGACCCCCTCCGGGACAGGGACACAGATACGCAGTATTTT.

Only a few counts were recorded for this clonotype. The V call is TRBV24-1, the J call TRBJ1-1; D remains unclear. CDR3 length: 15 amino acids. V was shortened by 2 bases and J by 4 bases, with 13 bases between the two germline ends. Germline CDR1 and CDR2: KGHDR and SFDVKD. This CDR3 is CATSDWSWSSTEAFF. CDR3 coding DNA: TGTGCCACCAGTGATTGGTCGTGGTCTAGCACTGAAGCTTTCTTT.

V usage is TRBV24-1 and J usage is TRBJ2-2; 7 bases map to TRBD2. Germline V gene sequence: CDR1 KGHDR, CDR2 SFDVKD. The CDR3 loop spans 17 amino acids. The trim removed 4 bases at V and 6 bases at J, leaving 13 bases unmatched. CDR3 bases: TGTGCCACCAGTGAATTCCCCGGGACGGGAGGCGCCGGGGAGCTGTTTTTT. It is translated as CATSEFPGTGGAGELFF.

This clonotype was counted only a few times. The CDR3 reads CASSFTQEYGYTF. DNA of the CDR3: TGTGCCAGCAGCTTCACACAGGAGTATGGCTACACCTTC. The chain carries TRBV7-9 and TRBJ1-2; a weak D match, TRBD1 (5 bases). This CDR3 comprises 13 residues. Trimming took off 3 bases at V and 5 bases at J, with 10 bases between the two ends. Germline V gives CDR1 SEHNR, CDR2 FQNEAQ (reference sequence).

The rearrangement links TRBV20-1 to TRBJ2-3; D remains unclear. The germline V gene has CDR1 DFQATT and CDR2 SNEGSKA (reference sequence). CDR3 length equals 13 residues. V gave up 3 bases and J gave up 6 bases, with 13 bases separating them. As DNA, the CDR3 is TGCAGTGCTAGCAAAAGCATCCGGGATACGCAGTATTTT. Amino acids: CSASKSIRDTQYF.

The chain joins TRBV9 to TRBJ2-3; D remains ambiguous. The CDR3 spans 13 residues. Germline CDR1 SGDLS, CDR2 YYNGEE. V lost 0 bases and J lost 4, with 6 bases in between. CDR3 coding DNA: TGTGCCAGCAGCGTAGACGTACCAGATACGCAGTATTTT. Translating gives CASSVDVPDTQYF.

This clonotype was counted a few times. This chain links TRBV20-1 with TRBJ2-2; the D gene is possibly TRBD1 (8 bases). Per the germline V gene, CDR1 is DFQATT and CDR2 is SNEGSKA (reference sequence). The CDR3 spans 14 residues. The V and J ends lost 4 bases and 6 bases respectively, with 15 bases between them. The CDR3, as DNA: TGCAGTGCTAACAGGGGGGGAAGTGCCGGGGAGCTGTTTTTT. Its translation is CSANRGGSAGELFF.

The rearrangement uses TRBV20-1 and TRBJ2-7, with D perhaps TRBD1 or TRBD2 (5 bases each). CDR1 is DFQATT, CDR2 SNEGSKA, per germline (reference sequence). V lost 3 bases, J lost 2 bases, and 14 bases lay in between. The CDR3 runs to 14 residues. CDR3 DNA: TGCAGTGCTAGGGGACCGCCGGGCACCTACGAGCAGTACTTC. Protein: CSARGPPGTYEQYF.

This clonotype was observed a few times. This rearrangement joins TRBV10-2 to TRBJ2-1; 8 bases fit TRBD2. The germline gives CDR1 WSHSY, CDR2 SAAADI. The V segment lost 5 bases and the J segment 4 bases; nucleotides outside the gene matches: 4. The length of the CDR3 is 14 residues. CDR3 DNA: TGCGCCAGCAGTCGCGGGGGGAGGTACAATGAGCAGTTCTTC. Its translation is CASSRGGRYNEQFF.

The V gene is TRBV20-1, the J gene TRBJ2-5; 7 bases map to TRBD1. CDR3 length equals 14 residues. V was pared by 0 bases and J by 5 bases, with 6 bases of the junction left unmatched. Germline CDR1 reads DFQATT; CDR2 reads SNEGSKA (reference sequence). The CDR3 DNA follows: TGCAGTGCTAGAGATCGACAGGGTGGGGAGACCCAGTACTTC. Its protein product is CSARDRQGGETQYF.

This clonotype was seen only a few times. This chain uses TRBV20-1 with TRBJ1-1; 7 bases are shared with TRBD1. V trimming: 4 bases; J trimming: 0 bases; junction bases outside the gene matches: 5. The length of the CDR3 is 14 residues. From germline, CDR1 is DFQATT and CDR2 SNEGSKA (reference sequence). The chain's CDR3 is CSATGTDMNTEAFF. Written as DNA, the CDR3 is TGCAGTGCTACCGGGACAGATATGAACACTGAAGCTTTCTTT.

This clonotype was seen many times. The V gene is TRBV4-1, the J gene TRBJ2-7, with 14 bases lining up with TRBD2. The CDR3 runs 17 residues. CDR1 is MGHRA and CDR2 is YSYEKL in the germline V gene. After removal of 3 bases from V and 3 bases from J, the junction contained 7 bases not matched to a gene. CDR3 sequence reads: CASSQGLAGAKIYEQYF. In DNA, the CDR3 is TGCGCCAGCAGCCAGGGACTAGCGGGGGCCAAAATCTACGAGCAGTACTTC.